This TCR beta chain was identified during a study of blood T cell repertoires in COVID-19. Study-wide background: Acute-phase and convalescent COVID-19 samples originated in the United States, Italy and Spain. PBMCs, B-cell-depleted T cells, or T cells were the source of the cDNA or gDNA that made up the material.

V shed 2 bases, J shed 5 bases, and the junction held 2 bases outside the gene matches. The CDR3 has 14 amino acids. Germline values: CDR1 LNHNV, CDR2 YYDKDF (reference sequence). In the authors' workflow: From reference gene primer amplification, estimates of nucleated cell counts were derived. Profiled with immunoSEQ multiplex PCR; TCRdb holds only in-frame clones, not every one. The V and J calls and clone size come from that table; D and trimming were worked out from the DNA. The sample has 250,000 to 350,000 clones, 88% seen once. Sequenced input: peripheral blood. This chain uses TRBV15 with TRBJ2-1; TRBD2 aligns across 8 bases. The sequence came from a woman between 45 and 60 years old with active or convalescent COVID-19. CDR3 sequence: CATSRTSGHNEQFF. CDR3 nucleotide sequence: TGTGCCACCAGCAGAACTAGCGGCCACAATGAGCAGTTCTTC.